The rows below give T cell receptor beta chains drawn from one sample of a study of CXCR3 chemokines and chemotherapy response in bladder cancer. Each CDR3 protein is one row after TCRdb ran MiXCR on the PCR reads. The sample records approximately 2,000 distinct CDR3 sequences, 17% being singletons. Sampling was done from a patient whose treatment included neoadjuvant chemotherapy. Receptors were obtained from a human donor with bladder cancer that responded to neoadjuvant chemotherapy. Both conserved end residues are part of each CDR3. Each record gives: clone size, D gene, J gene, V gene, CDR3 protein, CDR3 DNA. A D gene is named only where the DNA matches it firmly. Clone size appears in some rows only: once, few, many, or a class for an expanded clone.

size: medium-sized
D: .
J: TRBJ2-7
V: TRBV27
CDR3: CASSDRTSYEQYF
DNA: TGTGCCAGCAGTGACAGGACCTCCTACGAGCAGTACTTC

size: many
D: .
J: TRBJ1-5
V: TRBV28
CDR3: CATVRAGGNQPQHF
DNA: TGTGCCACTGTGCGGGCGGGTGGGAATCAGCCCCAGCATTTT

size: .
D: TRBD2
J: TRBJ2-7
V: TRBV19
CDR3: CASSGTSGRVNEQYF
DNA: TGTGCCAGTAGCGGAACTAGCGGGAGAGTAAACGAGCAGTACTTC

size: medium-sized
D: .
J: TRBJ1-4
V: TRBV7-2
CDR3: CASSPPGEKLFF
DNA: TGTGCCAGCAGCCCCCCAGGAGAAAAACTGTTTTTT

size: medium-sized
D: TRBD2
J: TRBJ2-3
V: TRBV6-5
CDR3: CASSGTIGATDTQYF
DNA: TGTGCCAGCAGCGGGACTATCGGAGCCACAGATACGCAGTATTTT

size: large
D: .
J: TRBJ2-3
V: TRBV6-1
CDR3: CASSEIWSDTQYF
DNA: TGTGCCAGCAGTGAAATCTGGAGCGATACGCAGTATTTT

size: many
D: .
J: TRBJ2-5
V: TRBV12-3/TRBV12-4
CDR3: CASSPAYRDASQYF
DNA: TGTGCCAGCAGTCCAGCATATCGGGACGCCTCCCAGTACTTC

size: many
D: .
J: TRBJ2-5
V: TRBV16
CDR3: CASSSKRLQTQYF
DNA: TGTGCCAGCAGTTCAAAACGGCTTCAGACCCAGTACTTC

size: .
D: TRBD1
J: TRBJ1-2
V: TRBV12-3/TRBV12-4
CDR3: CASTKQGARRGYTF
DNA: TGTGCCAGCACCAAGCAGGGGGCCAGGAGGGGCTACACCTTC

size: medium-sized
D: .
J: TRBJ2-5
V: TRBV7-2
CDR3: CASSARVFWETQYF
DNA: TGTGCCAGCAGCGCTAGGGTTTTCTGGGAGACCCAGTACTTC

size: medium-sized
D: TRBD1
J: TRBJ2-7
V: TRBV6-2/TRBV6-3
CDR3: CASSYRPTGSYEQYF
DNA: TGTGCCAGCAGTTACCGACCGACAGGGTCCTACGAGCAGTACTTC

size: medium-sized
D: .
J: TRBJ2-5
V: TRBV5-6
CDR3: CASSPRGFQETQYF
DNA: TGTGCCAGCAGCCCCAGGGGATTCCAAGAGACCCAGTACTTC

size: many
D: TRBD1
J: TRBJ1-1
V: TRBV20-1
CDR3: CSARQGATEAFF
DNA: TGCAGTGCTCGACAGGGGGCTACTGAAGCTTTCTTT

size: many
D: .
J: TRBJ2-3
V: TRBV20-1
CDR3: CSARVAVSTDTQYF
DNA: TGCAGTGCTAGGGTAGCGGTGAGCACAGATACGCAGTATTTT

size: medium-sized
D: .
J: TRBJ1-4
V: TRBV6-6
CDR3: CASSYGDRIMEKLFF
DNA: TGTGCCAGCAGTTACGGCGACAGGATAATGGAAAAACTGTTTTTT

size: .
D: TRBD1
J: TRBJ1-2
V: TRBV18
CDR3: CASSPRTGGYTF
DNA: TGTGCCAGCTCACCGAGGACAGGGGGCTACACCTTC

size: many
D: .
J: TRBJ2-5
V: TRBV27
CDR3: CASSPWPVSQKGTQYF
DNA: TGTGCCAGCAGCCCCTGGCCGGTGAGCCAGAAGGGGACCCAGTACTTC

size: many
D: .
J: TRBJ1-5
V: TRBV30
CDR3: CAWTGTLNGQPQHF
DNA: TGTGCCTGGACTGGGACACTTAATGGTCAGCCCCAGCATTTT

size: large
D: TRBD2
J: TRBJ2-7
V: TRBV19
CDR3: CASAGTRNGGSDEQYF
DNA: TGTGCCAGCGCCGGGACTAGAAACGGGGGTTCGGACGAGCAGTACTTC

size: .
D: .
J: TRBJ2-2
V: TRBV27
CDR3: CASGGEAGELFF
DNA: TGTGCCAGCGGGGGTGAGGCCGGGGAGCTGTTTTTT

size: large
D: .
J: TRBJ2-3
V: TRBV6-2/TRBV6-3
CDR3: CASSSAQGPDTQYF
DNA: TGTGCCAGCAGCTCCGCTCAGGGACCAGATACGCAGTATTTT

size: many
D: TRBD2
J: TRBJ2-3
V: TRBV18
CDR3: CASSSWTSGGTDTQYF
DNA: TGTGCCAGCTCATCTTGGACTAGCGGGGGCACAGATACGCAGTATTTT

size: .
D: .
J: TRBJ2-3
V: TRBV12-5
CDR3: CASGPAVPDTQYF
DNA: TGTGCTAGTGGTCCCGCGGTCCCAGATACGCAGTATTTT

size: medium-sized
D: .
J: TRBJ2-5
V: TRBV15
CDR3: CATSRDVGGETQYF
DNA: TGTGCCACCAGCAGAGATGTAGGGGGAGAGACCCAGTACTTC

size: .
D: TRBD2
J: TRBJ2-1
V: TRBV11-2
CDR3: CASSWGAGGNNEQFF
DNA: TGTGCCAGCAGCTGGGGAGCGGGAGGTAATAATGAGCAGTTCTTC

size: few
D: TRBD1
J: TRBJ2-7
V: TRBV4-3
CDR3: CASSQDVVDRGGEQYF
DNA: TGCGCCAGCAGCCAAGATGTAGTTGACAGGGGAGGCGAGCAGTACTTC

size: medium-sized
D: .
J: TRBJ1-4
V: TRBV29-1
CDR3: CSVAVSAAEKLFF
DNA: TGCAGCGTTGCTGTTTCGGCCGCCGAAAAACTGTTTTTT

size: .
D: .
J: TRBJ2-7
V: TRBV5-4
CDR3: CASSLTEQYF
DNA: TGTGCCAGCAGCTTAACCGAGCAGTACTTC

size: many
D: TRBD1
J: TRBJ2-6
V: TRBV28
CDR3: CASSPPLGQTSGANVLTF
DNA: TGTGCCAGCAGTCCCCCCTTGGGACAGACCTCTGGGGCCAACGTCCTGACTTTC

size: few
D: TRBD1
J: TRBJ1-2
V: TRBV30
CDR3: CAWSEGQGIVDGYTF
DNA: TGTGCCTGGAGTGAGGGACAGGGGATCGTGGATGGCTACACCTTC

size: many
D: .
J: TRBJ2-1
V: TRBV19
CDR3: CATRGRGAYNEQFF
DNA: TGTGCCACTAGAGGAAGAGGCGCCTACAATGAGCAGTTCTTC

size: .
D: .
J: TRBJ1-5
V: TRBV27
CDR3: CASRESNQPQHF
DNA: TGTGCCAGCAGGGAAAGCAATCAGCCCCAGCATTTT

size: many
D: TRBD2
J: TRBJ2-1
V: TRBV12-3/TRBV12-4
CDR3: CASSLALIRTSGNEQFF
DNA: TGTGCCAGCAGTTTAGCCCTTATTCGGACTAGCGGGAATGAGCAGTTCTTC

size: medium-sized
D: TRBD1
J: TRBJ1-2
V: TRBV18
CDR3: CASSPGQVYGYTF
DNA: TGTGCCAGCTCACCGGGACAGGTCTATGGCTACACCTTC

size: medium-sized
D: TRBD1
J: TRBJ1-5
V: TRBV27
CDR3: CASSYRGSNQPQHF
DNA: TGTGCCAGCAGTTACAGGGGAAGCAATCAGCCCCAGCATTTT